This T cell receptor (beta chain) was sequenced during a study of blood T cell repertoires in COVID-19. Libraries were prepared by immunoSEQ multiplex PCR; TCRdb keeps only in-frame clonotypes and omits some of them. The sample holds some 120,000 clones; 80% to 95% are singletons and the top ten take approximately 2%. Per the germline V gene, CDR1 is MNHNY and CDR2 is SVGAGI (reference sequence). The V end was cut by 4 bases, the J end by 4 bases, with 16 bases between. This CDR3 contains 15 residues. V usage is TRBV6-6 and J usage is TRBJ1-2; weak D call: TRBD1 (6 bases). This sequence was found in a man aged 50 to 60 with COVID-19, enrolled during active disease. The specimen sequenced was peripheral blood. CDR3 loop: CASSSAGDYTYGYTF. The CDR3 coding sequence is TGTGCCAGCAGTTCCGCAGGGGACTATACCTATGGCTACACCTTC.